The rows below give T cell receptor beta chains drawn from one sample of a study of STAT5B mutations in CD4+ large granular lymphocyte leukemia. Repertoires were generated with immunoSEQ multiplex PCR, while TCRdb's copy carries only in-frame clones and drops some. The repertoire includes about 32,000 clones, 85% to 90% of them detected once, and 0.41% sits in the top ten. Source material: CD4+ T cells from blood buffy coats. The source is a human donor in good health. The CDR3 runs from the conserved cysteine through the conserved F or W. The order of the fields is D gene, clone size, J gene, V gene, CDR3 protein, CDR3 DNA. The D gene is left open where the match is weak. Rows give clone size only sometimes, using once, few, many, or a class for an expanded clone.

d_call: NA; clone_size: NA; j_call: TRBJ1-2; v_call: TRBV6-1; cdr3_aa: CASSPEGGHGYTF; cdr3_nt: TGTGCCAGCAGCCCCGAAGGGGGGCATGGCTACACCTTC
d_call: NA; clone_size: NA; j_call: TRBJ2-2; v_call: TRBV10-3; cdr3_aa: CAITGGSGNTGELFF; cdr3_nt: TGTGCCATCACCGGGGGTAGCGGAAACACCGGGGAGCTGTTTTTT
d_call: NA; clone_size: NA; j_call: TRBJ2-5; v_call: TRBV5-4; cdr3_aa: CASSLATQETQYF; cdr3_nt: TGTGCCAGCAGCTTGGCGACCCAAGAGACCCAGTACTTC
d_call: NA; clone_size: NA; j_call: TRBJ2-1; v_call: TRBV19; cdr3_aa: CASMGRGSYNEQFF; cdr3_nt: TGTGCCAGTATGGGGAGGGGGTCCTACAATGAGCAGTTCTTC
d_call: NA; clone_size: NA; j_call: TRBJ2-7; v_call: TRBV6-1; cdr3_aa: CASSEAPHPGNEQYF; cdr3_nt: TGTGCCAGCAGTGAAGCGCCCCATCCCGGAAATGAGCAGTACTTC
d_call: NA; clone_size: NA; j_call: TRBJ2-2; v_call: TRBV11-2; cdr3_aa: CASSGAFSGELFF; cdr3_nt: TGTGCCAGCAGTGGGGCTTTTTCCGGGGAGCTGTTTTTT
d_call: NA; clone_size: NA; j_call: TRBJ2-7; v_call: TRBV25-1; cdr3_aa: CASSEYLGAVSYEQYF; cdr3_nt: TGTGCCAGCAGTGAATATTTAGGCGCGGTCTCCTACGAGCAGTACTTC
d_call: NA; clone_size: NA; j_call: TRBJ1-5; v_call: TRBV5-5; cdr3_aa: CASRVSGTGQPQHF; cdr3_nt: TGTGCCAGCAGAGTCTCCGGGACCGGTCAGCCCCAGCATTTT
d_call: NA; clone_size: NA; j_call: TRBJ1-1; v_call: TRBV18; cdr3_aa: CASSPLIQGSSTEAFF; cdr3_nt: TGTGCCAGCTCACCACTTATACAGGGTAGTTCGACTGAAGCTTTCTTT
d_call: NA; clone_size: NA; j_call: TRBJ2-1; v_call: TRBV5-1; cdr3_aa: CASTNSADGAGYNEQFF; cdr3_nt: TGCGCCAGCACCAACTCGGCGGATGGTGCGGGATACAATGAGCAGTTCTTC
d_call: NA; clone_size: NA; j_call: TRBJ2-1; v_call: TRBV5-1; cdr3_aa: CASSRVRDYNEQFF; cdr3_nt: TGCGCCAGCAGCCGCGTCCGGGATTACAATGAGCAGTTCTTC
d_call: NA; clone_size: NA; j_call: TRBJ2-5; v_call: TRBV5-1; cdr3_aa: CASSLQVTGSGETQYF; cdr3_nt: TGCGCCAGCAGCTTGCAGGTCACGGGGTCCGGAGAGACCCAGTACTTC
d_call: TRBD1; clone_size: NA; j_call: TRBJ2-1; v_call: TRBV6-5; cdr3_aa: CASSFGDRYNEQFF; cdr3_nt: TGTGCCAGCAGTTTCGGGGACAGGTACAATGAGCAGTTCTTC
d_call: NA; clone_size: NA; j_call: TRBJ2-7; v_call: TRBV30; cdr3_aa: CAWSVNREGEQYF; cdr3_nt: TGTGCCTGGAGTGTAAACCGAGAGGGCGAGCAGTACTTC
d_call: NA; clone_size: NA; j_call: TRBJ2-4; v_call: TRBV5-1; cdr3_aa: CASSAGLTLAKNIQYF; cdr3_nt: TGCGCCAGCAGCGCGGGATTGACGTTAGCCAAAAACATTCAGTACTTC
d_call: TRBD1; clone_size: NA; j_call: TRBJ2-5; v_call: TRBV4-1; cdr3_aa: CASSRSSRGQVQETQYF; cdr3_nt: TGCGCCAGCAGCCGTTCTTCCAGGGGGCAAGTACAAGAGACCCAGTACTTC
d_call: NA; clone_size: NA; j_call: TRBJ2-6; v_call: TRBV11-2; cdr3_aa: CASSLRGASPDSGANVLTF; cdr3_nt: TGTGCCAGCAGCTTACGCGGGGCCAGCCCGGATTCTGGGGCCAACGTCCTGACTTTC
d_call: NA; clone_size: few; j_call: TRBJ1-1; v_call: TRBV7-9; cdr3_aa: CASSIQNTEAFF; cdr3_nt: TGTGCCAGCAGCATCCAGAACACTGAAGCTTTCTTT
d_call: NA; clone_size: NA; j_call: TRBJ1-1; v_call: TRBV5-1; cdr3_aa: CASRGGGLVTEAFF; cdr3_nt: TGCGCCAGCAGGGGGGGTGGGCTCGTTACTGAAGCTTTCTTT
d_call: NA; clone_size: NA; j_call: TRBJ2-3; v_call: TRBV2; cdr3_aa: CASSPLTGSTDTQYF; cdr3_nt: TGTGCCAGCAGCCCCCTGACCGGTAGCACAGATACGCAGTATTTT
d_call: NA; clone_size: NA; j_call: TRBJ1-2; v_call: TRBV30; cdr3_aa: CAWSPLLANYGYTF; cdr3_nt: TGTGCCTGGAGTCCTCTTTTGGCCAACTATGGCTACACCTTC
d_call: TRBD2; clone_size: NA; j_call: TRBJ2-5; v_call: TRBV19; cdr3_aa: CASSIGTSGKETQYF; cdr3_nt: TGTGCCAGTAGTATCGGGACTAGCGGGAAGGAGACCCAGTACTTC
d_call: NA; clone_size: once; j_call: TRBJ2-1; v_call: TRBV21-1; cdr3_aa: CASSCLEGSASWGSGIPPNEQFF; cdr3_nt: NA
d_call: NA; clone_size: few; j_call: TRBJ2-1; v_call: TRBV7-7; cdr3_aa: CASSQGSANYNEQFF; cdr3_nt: TGTGCTAGCAGCCAAGGATCGGCGAACTACAATGAGCAGTTCTTC